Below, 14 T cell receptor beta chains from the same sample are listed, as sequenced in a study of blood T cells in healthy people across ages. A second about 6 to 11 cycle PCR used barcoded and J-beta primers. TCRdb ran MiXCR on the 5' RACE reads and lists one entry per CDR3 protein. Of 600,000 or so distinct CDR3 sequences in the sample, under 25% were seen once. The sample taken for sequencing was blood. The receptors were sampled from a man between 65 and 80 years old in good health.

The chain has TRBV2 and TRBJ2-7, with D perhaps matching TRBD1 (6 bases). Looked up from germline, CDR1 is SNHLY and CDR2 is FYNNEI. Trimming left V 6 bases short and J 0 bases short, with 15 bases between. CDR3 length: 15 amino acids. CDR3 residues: CASSPPGHNSYEQYF. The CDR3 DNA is TGTGCCAGCAGCCCTCCGGGACACAACTCCTACGAGCAGTACTTC.

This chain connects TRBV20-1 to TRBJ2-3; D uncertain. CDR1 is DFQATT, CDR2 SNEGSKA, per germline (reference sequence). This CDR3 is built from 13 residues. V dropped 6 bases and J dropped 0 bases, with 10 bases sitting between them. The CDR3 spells CSAVFSSTDTQYF. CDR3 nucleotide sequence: TGCAGTGCAGTCTTCTCTAGCACAGATACGCAGTATTTT.

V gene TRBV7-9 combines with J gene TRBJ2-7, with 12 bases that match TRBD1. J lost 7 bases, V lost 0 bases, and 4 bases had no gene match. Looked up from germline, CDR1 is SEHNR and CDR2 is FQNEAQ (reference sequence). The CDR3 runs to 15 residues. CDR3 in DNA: TGTGCCAGCAGCTTAGCGGGACAGGGGGCAGGAGAGCAGTACTTC. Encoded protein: CASSLAGQGAGEQYF.

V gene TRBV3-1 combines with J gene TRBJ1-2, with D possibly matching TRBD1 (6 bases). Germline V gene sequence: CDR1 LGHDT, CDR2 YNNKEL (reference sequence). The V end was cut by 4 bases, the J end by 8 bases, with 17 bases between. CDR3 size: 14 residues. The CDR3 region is CASSRGALEKGYTF. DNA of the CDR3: TGTGCCAGCAGCCGGGGGGCACTCGAGAAGGGCTACACCTTC.

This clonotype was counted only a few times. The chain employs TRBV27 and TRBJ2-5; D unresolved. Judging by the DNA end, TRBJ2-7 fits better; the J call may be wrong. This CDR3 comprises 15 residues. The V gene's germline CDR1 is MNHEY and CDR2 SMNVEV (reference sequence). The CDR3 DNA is TGTGCCAGCAGTCCTGCGATGCACCCGTCCTACGAGCAGTACTTC. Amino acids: CASSPAMHPSYEQYF.

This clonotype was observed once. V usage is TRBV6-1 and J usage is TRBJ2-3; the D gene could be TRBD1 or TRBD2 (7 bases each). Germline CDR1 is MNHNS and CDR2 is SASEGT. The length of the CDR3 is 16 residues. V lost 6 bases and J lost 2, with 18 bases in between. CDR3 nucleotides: TGTGCCAGCAGGGTACCAGGGGGGGCGAACACAGATACGCAGTATTTT. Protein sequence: CASRVPGGANTDTQYF.

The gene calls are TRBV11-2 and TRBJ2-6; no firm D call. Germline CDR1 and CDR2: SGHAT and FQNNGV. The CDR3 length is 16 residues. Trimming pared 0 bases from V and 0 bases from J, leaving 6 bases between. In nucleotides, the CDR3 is TGTGCCAGCAGCTTAGACAGACCCTCTGGGGCCAACGTCCTGACTTTC. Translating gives CASSLDRPSGANVLTF.

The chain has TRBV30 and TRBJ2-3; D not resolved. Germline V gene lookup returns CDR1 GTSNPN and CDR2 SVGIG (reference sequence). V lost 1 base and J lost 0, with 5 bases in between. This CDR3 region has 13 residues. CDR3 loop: CAWSGKSTDTQYF. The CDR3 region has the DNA TGTGCCTGGAGTGGAAAAAGCACAGATACGCAGTATTTT.

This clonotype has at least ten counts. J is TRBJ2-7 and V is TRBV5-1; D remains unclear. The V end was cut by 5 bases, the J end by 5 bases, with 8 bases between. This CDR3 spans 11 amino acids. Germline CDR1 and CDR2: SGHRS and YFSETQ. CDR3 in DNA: TGCGCCAGCAGTCTCGAGCACGAGCAGTACTTC. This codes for CASSLEHEQYF.

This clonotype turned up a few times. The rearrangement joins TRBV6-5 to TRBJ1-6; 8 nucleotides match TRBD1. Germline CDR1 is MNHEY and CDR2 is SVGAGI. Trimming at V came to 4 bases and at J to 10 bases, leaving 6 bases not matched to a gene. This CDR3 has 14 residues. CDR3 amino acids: CASSSRTGLSPLHF. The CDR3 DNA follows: TGTGCCAGCAGTTCGCGGACAGGGTTGTCACCCCTCCACTTT.

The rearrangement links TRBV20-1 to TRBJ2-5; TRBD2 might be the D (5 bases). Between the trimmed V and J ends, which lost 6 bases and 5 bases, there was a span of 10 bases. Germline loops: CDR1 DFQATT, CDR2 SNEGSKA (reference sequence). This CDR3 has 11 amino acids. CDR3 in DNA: TGCAGTGCCCCGAGGGTTGAGACCCAGTACTTC. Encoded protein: CSAPRVETQYF.

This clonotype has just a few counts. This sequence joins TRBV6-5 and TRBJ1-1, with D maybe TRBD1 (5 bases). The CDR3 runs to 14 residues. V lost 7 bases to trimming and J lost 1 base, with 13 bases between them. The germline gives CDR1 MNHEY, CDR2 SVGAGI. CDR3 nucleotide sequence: TGTGCCAGCACCCTGGGACGGCAGAACACTGAAGCTTTCTTT. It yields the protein CASTLGRQNTEAFF.

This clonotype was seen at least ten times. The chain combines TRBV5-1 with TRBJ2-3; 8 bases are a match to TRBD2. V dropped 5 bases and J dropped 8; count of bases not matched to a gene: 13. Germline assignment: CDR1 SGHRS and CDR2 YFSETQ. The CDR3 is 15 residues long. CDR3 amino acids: CASSVVGLESATQYF. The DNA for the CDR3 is TGCGCCAGCAGTGTCGTGGGACTAGAGTCTGCTACGCAGTATTTT. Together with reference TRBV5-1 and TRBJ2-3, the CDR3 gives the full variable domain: KAGVTQTPRYLIKTRGQQVTLSCSPISGHRSVSWYQQTPGQGLQFLFEYFSETQRNKGNFPGRFSGRQFSNSRSEMNVSTLELGDSALYLCASSVVGLESATQYFGPGTRLTVL.

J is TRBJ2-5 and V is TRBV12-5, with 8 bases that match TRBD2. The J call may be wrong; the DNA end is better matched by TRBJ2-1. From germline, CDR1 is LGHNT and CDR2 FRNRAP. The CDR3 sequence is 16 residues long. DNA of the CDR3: TGTGCTAGTGGCTCCCCCAGCGGGGGTTTCTACAATGAGCAGTTCTTC. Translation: CASGSPSGGFYNEQFF.